The clone carrying this T cell receptor (beta chain) was seen repeatedly, ten times or more. The data derive from a study of molecular identifiers for immune sequencing clone quantification. For bulk TCR libraries, previously described methods and listed TCR primers were used. TCRdb reprocessed the PCR reads via MiXCR and lists one record per CDR3 protein. The sample carries some 320,000 distinct CDR3 sequences, 20% to 25% recorded once. The V and J ends lost 3 bases and 8 bases respectively, with 16 bases between them. The CDR3 covers 14 residues. The chain employs TRBV12-3 or TRBV12-4 and TRBJ1-2, with D perhaps TRBD1 (5 bases). The material sequenced was naive CD8+ T cells from blood, with Jurkat cell RNA spiked in. As to subset: FACS-sorted CD8+CD4-CCR7+CD45RA+ naive T cells. This receptor was taken from a human donor in good health. Some libraries in this study had Jurkat cell RNA spiked in. CDR3 in amino acids: CASSLGPGTQGYTF. In DNA form, the CDR3 reads TGTGCCAGCAGTTTGGGGCCCGGGACCCAGGGCTACACCTTC.